These T cell receptor beta chains were read from a single sample in a study of radiotherapy plus CTLA-4 blockade in lung cancer. Clones were sequenced by immunoSEQ multiplex PCR, and TCRdb holds only the in-frame ones, with some missing. The sample yields about 45,000 clones, 73% seen once. This specimen consisted of peripheral blood, obtained from a patient treated with radiotherapy plus ipilimumab. These receptors were collected from a human donor with non-small cell lung cancer who had a complete response to radiotherapy plus ipilimumab. Both conserved end residues are part of each CDR3. A D gene is named only where the DNA matches it firmly. The size field is filled for only some rows; it gives once, few, many or a size class.

V: TRBV7-9
D: NA
size: NA
J: TRBJ2-7
CDR3: CASSLATSGPSYEQYF
DNA: TGTGCCAGCAGCTTAGCTACGAGCGGGCCCTCCTACGAGCAGTACTTC

V: TRBV7-2
D: NA
size: NA
J: TRBJ1-1
CDR3: CASSPHQGVNTEAFF
DNA: TGTGCCAGCAGCCCCCACCAAGGAGTGAACACTGAAGCTTTCTTT

V: TRBV19
D: NA
size: NA
J: TRBJ1-5
CDR3: CASRAQGSYQPQHF
DNA: TGTGCCAGTAGAGCCCAGGGGTCATATCAGCCCCAGCATTTT

V: TRBV28
D: NA
size: NA
J: TRBJ1-5
CDR3: CAITRGGPQHF
DNA: TGTGCCATCACCCGGGGAGGGCCCCAGCATTTT

V: TRBV19
D: TRBD1
size: once
J: TRBJ1-2
CDR3: CASSPQGQGNYGYTF
DNA: TGTGCCAGTAGTCCTCAGGGACAGGGGAACTATGGCTACACCTTC

V: TRBV5-4
D: NA
size: NA
J: TRBJ2-7
CDR3: CASSLFRQQKSEQYF
DNA: TGTGCCAGCAGCTTGTTTCGACAGCAAAAATCCGAGCAGTACTTC

V: TRBV19
D: TRBD2
size: NA
J: TRBJ2-7
CDR3: CASSIGGLAGDEQYF
DNA: TGTGCCAGTAGTATCGGCGGACTAGCGGGAGATGAGCAGTACTTC

V: TRBV7-6
D: TRBD2
size: NA
J: TRBJ2-7
CDR3: CASSSQAGVVYF
DNA: TGTGCCAGCAGCTCACAAGCGGGAGTGGTGTACTTC

V: TRBV28
D: NA
size: NA
J: TRBJ2-5
CDR3: CASSFVETQYF
DNA: TGTGCCAGCAGTTTCGTAGAGACCCAGTACTTC

V: TRBV5-1
D: NA
size: NA
J: TRBJ2-7
CDR3: CASSLAFAYEQYF
DNA: TGCGCCAGCAGCTTGGCCTTTGCCTACGAGCAGTACTTC

V: TRBV4-1
D: NA
size: NA
J: TRBJ1-2
CDR3: CASSLDPGPDTYGYTF
DNA: TGCGCCAGCAGTCTAGATCCCGGCCCAGATACCTATGGCTACACCTTC

V: TRBV28
D: NA
size: NA
J: TRBJ1-5
CDR3: CASSTVQSSNQPQHF
DNA: TGTGCCAGCAGCACGGTACAGAGTAGCAATCAGCCCCAGCATTTT

V: TRBV5-6
D: NA
size: NA
J: TRBJ1-1
CDR3: CASSLGSGVGTEAFF
DNA: TGTGCCAGCAGCTTGGGGTCAGGGGTGGGCACTGAAGCTTTCTTT

V: TRBV6-6
D: TRBD1
size: few
J: TRBJ1-1
CDR3: CASSDRATEAFF
DNA: TGTGCCAGCAGCGACAGGGCCACTGAAGCTTTCTTT

V: TRBV28
D: NA
size: NA
J: TRBJ1-5
CDR3: CASSNPGAGSSNQPQHF
DNA: TGTGCCAGCAGTAATCCGGGAGCGGGCTCTAGCAATCAGCCCCAGCATTTT

V: TRBV19
D: NA
size: few
J: TRBJ1-4
CDR3: CASSDRFNEKLFF
DNA: TGTGCCAGTAGTGACAGGTTTAATGAAAAACTGTTTTTT

V: TRBV7-9
D: TRBD1
size: NA
J: TRBJ2-2
CDR3: CASSLRTGANTGELFF
DNA: TGTGCCAGCAGCTTAAGGACAGGCGCGAACACCGGGGAGCTGTTTTTT

V: TRBV9
D: NA
size: few
J: TRBJ1-3
CDR3: CASSVAHGGSSGNTIYF
DNA: TGTGCCAGCAGCGTAGCCCATGGGGGGAGCTCTGGAAACACCATATATTTT

V: TRBV9
D: TRBD1
size: NA
J: TRBJ2-5
CDR3: CASSATGGGIQETQYF
DNA: TGTGCCAGCAGCGCGACAGGGGGTGGAATCCAAGAGACCCAGTACTTC

V: TRBV18
D: NA
size: once
J: TRBJ1-2
CDR3: CASSPSTAPTNYGYTF
DNA: TGTGCCAGCTCACCGTCGACAGCCCCGACCAACTATGGCTACACCTTC

V: TRBV7-2
D: TRBD1
size: few
J: TRBJ1-5
CDR3: CASSQDRENQPQHF
DNA: TGTGCCAGCAGCCAGGACAGGGAGAATCAGCCCCAGCATTTT

V: TRBV18
D: NA
size: NA
J: TRBJ1-1
CDR3: CASSPLKLIAPNTEAFF
DNA: TGTGCCAGCTCACCCCTAAAATTAATAGCCCCGAACACTGAAGCTTTCTTT

V: TRBV5-4
D: NA
size: NA
J: TRBJ1-2
CDR3: CASSIPGLTYGYTF
DNA: TGTGCCAGCAGCATCCCAGGGCTCACCTATGGCTACACCTTC

V: TRBV19
D: NA
size: NA
J: TRBJ1-6
CDR3: CASARRTEYNSPLHF
DNA: TGTGCCAGTGCTAGAAGGACAGAATATAATTCACCCCTCCACTTT

V: TRBV21-1
D: NA
size: NA
J: TRBJ1-5
CDR3: CASPRTGYNQPQHF
DNA: TGTGCCAGCCCCAGGACAGGGTACAATCAGCCCCAGCATTTT

V: TRBV9
D: TRBD1
size: NA
J: TRBJ2-5
CDR3: CASSYPARGYQETQYF
DNA: TGTGCCAGCAGCTACCCGGCCAGGGGGTACCAAGAGACCCAGTACTTC